Listed below are T cell receptor beta chains from one sample, sequenced in a study of blood T cell repertoires in COVID-19. TCRdb keeps only in-frame clones here, not all; method: immunoSEQ multiplex PCR. The sample yields 35,000 to 50,000 clones, around 83% seen once. The sample taken for sequencing was peripheral blood. These receptors were collected from a man in his sixties with acute or convalescent COVID-19. The CDR3 runs from the conserved cysteine through the conserved F or W. D genes are given only for firm matches. Where a row states a size, it is once, few, many or the class of an expanded clone; other rows omit it.

V gene,J gene,D gene,clone size,CDR3 DNA,CDR3 protein
TRBV7-9,TRBJ2-7,NA,NA,TGTGCCAGCAGCTTAGCGATCGGCTCCTACGAGCAGTACTTC,CASSLAIGSYEQYF
TRBV5-1,TRBJ2-7,NA,NA,TGCGCCAGCAGCTCACAGGCAAATTACTACGAGCAGTACTTC,CASSSQANYYEQYF
TRBV5-4,TRBJ2-6,NA,NA,TGTGCCAGCAGCTTGCTCGGGAGTGGGGCCAACGTCCTGACTTTC,CASSLLGSGANVLTF
TRBV27,TRBJ2-7,TRBD1,NA,TGTGCCAGCAGTCCCGCCGACAGGGGTAGCTCCTACGAGCAGTACTTC,CASSPADRGSSYEQYF
TRBV19,TRBJ2-7,NA,NA,TGTGCCAGTAGTACAGCGTTTGGTTACTACGAGCAGTACTTC,CASSTAFGYYEQYF
TRBV12-3/TRBV12-4,TRBJ2-7,NA,few,TGTGCCAGCAGCTTGGTCGGTGAGCAGTACTTC,CASSLVGEQYF
TRBV29-1,TRBJ1-2,NA,NA,TGCAGCGTGACGGAGAACTATGGCTACACCTTC,CSVTENYGYTF
TRBV19,TRBJ2-3,TRBD2,NA,TGTGCCAGTAGTTGGGGCCTAGCGGATAGCACAGATACGCAGTATTTT,CASSWGLADSTDTQYF
TRBV11-3,TRBJ2-2,TRBD2,NA,TGTGCCAGCAGCTCAAGCGGGGGATCCACCGGGGAGCTGTTTTTT,CASSSSGGSTGELFF
TRBV11-2,TRBJ1-4,TRBD1,NA,TGTGCCAGCAGCTCCCGGGACAGTGCCGGAAAACTGTTTTTT,CASSSRDSAGKLFF
TRBV19,TRBJ1-5,NA,NA,TGTGCCAGTACCCGACCGGGAGCAGCTAGCAATCAGCCCCAGCATTTT,CASTRPGAASNQPQHF
TRBV11-2,TRBJ1-2,TRBD1,NA,TGTGCCAGCAGCTTAGGGCCGGGACAGGGATATGGCTACACCTTC,CASSLGPGQGYGYTF
TRBV15,TRBJ2-1,TRBD2,NA,TGTGCCACCAGTCTAGCGGGGGGGCCGGATGAGCAGTTCTTC,CATSLAGGPDEQFF
TRBV10-2,TRBJ2-7,TRBD1,NA,TGCGCCAGCGGGGGACAGGGGGCCTACGAGCAGTACTTC,CASGGQGAYEQYF
TRBV5-1,TRBJ2-7,TRBD1,few,TGCGCCAGCAGCCAAGGGGACAGTCGGCACGAGCAGTACTTC,CASSQGDSRHEQYF
TRBV7-2,TRBJ1-2,NA,NA,TGTGCCAGCAGCCCGGCCCTCATTACAGAGGGCTACACCTTC,CASSPALITEGYTF
TRBV18,TRBJ1-5,TRBD1,NA,TGTGCCAGCTCAGCCACAGGGGGTGGCAATCAGCCCCAGCATTTT,CASSATGGGNQPQHF
TRBV7-9,TRBJ2-2,TRBD1,NA,TGTGCCAGCAGTTTTACCGGGACAGGGCGGCTGTTTTTT,CASSFTGTGRLFF
TRBV19,TRBJ2-2,NA,NA,TGTGCCACTACGGACCGTGACTATGCGAACACCGGGGAGCTGTTTTTT,CATTDRDYANTGELFF
TRBV5-1,TRBJ2-6,NA,NA,TGCGCCAGCAGCTTAGGGGTGGAGGCCAACGTCCTGACTTTC,CASSLGVEANVLTF
TRBV28,TRBJ1-3,NA,NA,TGTGCCAGCACCCCGGGGGGCCTCAAGGCTGGAAACACCATATATTTT,CASTPGGLKAGNTIYF
TRBV5-1,TRBJ1-2,NA,NA,TGCGCCAGCAGCCCCGGGGGTCAGGTTCATGGCTACACCTTC,CASSPGGQVHGYTF